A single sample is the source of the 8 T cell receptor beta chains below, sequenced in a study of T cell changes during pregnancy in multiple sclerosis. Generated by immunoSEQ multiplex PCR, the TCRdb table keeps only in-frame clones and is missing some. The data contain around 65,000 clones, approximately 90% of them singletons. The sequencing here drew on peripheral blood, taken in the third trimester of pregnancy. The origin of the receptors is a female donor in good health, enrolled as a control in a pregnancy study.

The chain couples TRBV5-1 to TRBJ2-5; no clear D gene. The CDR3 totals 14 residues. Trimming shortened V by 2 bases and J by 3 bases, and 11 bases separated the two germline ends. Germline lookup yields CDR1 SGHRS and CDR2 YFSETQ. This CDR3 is CASSFLTTEETQYF. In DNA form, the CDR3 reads TGCGCCAGCAGCTTTTTGACCACAGAAGAGACCCAGTACTTC.

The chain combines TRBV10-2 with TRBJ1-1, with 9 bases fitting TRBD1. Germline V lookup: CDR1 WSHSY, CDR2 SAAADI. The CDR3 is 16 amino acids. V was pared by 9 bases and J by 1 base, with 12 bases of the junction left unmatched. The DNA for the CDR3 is TGCGCCAGTCGGGGGAGGGACAGGGTGACGAACACTGAAGCTTTCTTT. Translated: CASRGRDRVTNTEAFF.

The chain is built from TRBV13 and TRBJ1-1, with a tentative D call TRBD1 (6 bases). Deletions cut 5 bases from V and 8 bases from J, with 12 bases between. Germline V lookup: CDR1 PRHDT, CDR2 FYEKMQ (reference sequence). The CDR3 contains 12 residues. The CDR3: CASSHAQGEAFF. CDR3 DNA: TGTGCCAGCAGCCACGCCCAGGGGGAAGCTTTCTTT.

The CDR3 DNA follows: TGTGCCACCCGGGACACAAAAGTTTACGAGCAGTACTTC. Amino acid sequence: CATRDTKVYEQYF. The chain combines TRBV10-3 with TRBJ2-7, with D maybe TRBD1 (6 bases). Germline V gene data show CDR1 as ENHRY and CDR2 as SYGVKD. V shed 10 bases and J shed 4 bases, with 17 bases lying between them. This CDR3 comprises 13 residues.

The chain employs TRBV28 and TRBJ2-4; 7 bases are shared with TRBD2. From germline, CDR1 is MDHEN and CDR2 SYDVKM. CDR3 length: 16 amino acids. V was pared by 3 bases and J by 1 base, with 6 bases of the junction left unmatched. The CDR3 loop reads CASSFSGKGAKNIQYF. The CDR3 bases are TGTGCCAGCAGTTTCAGCGGGAAAGGGGCCAAAAACATTCAGTACTTC. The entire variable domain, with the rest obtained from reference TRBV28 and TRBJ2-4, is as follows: DVKVTQSSRYLVKRTGEKVFLECVQDMDHENMFWYRQDPGLGLRLIYFSYDVKMKEKGDIPEGYSVSREKKERFSLILESASTNQTSMYLCASSFSGKGAKNIQYFGAGTRLSVL.

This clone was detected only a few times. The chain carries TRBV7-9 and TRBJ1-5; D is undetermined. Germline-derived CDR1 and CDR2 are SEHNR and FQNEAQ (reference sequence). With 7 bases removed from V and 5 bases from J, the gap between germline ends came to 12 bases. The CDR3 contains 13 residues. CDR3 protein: CASTGMGDQPQHF. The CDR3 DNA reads TGTGCCAGCACCGGGATGGGTGATCAGCCCCAGCATTTT.

The CDR3 DNA reads TGTGCCAGCAGCTTAGCGCCGGGTTCCTATAATTCACCCCTCCACTTT. This sequence encodes CASSLAPGSYNSPLHF. V is TRBV7-2 and J is TRBJ1-6; D remains unclear. From germline, CDR1 is SGHTA and CDR2 FQGNSA. The CDR3 has 16 amino acids. Trimming shortened V by 0 bases and J by 1 base, and 7 bases separated the two germline ends.

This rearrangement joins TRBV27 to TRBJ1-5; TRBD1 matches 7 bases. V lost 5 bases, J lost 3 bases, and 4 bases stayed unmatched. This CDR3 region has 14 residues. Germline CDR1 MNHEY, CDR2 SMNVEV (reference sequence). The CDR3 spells CASSPTGSNQPQHF. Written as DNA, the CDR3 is TGTGCCAGCAGTCCGACAGGGTCCAATCAGCCCCAGCATTTT.